This TCR beta chain derives from a study of T cell responses to AZD1222 COVID-19 vaccine. Study-level points and caveats: CD4 TCRs associated with vaccination spanned spike, dominating at 160-218 and 743-854. Elevations in Spike-specific TCR breadth and depth followed administration of two AZD1222 doses.

As for this clone: Its target is not known.

The protocol was immunoSEQ multiplex PCR, while the TCRdb copy is restricted to in-frame clones and leaves out a portion. The profile shows about 120,000 clones, roughly 87% of them singletons. CDR1 and CDR2 from the germline V gene are MDHEN and SYDVKM. This CDR3 comprises 13 residues. Trimming shortened V by 6 bases and J by 4 bases, and 10 bases separated the two germline ends. The chain links TRBV28 to TRBJ2-1; TRBD1 might be the D (6 bases). This sequence was found in an adult who received the AZD1222 COVID-19 vaccine. The material sequenced was peripheral blood, taken 28 days after the second AZD1222 dose. The CDR3 bases are TGTGCCAGCAGCCTTACAGGGTACAATGAGCAGTTCTTC. This gives the protein CASSLTGYNEQFF.